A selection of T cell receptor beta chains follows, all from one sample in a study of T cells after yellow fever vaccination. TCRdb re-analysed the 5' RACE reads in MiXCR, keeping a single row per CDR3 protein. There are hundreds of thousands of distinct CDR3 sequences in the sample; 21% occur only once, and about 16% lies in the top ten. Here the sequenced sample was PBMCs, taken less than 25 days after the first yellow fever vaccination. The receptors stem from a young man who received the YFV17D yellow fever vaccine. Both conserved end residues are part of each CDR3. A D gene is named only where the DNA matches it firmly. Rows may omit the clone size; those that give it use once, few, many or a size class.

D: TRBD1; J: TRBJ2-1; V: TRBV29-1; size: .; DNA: TGCAGCGTTAATCGGGGGACAGGGGCGTTATACAATGAGCAGTTCTTC; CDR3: CSVNRGTGALYNEQFF
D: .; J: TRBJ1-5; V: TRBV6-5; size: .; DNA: TGTGCCAGCAGTTACTCCCGGGGCGAACAGCCCCAGCATTTT; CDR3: CASSYSRGEQPQHF
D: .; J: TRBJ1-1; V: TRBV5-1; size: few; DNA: TGCGCCAGCAGCTTGGTCGGGACGGCGGTGATCGGTGAAGCTTTCTTT; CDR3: CASSLVGTAVIGEAFF
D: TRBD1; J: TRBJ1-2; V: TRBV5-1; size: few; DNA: TGCGCCAGCAGCTCCTCAACCGGGACAGGGGTTTATGGCTACACCTTC; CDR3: CASSSSTGTGVYGYTF
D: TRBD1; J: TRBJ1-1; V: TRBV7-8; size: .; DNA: TGTGCCAGCACCAAAGGGGGCTATTCCGAAGCTTTCTTT; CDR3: CASTKGGYSEAFF
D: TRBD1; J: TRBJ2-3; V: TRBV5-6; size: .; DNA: TGTGCCAGCAGCATCCGGACAGGAAGCACAGATACGCAGTATTTT; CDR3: CASSIRTGSTDTQYF
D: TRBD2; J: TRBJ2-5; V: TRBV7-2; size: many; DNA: TGTGCCAGCAGCATAAACCGAGCGGGGGAAGGAGAGACCCAGTACTTC; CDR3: CASSINRAGEGETQYF
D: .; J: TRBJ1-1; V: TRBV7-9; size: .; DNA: TGTGCCAGCAGCTTAGTTCCCGACGAAAACACTGAAGCTTTCTTT; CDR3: CASSLVPDENTEAFF
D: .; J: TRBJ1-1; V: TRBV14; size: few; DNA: TGTGCCAGCAGCCAAGTAGGGAGGAACACTGAAGCTTTCTTT; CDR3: CASSQVGRNTEAFF
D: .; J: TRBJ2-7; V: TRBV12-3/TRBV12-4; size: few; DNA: TGTGCCAGCAGTCTGGGGGGCGGGGTGAACGAGCAGTACTTC; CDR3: CASSLGGGVNEQYF
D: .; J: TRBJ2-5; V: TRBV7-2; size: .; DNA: TGTGCCAGCAGCTTAGCGCAAATACTTAGCACCCAGTACTTC; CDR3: CASSLAQILSTQYF
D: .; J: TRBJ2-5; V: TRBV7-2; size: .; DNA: TGTGCCAGCAGCCGACAACAATCAACTAAAGAGACCCAGTACTTC; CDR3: CASSRQQSTKETQYF
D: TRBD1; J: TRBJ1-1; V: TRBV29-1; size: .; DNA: TGCAGCGTAAGACAGGGGGCACGGACTGAAGCTTTCTTT; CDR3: CSVRQGARTEAFF
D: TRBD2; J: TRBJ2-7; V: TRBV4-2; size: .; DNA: TGTGCCAGCAGCCCCGGGACTAGCGGGGGGCCCAGCTCCTACGAGCAGTACTTC; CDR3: CASSPGTSGGPSSYEQYF
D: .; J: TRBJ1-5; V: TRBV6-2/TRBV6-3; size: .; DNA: TGTGCCAGCAGTCCTGGAAGGGCCCAGCATTTT; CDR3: CASSPGRAQHF
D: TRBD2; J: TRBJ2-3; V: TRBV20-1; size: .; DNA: TGCAGTGCAAAAGCCGGGGGGGCCTGGTATACGCAGTATTTT; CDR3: CSAKAGGAWYTQYF
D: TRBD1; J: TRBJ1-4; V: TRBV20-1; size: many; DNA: TGCAGTGCTCGACAGGGGGATGAAAAACTGTTTTTT; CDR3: CSARQGDEKLFF
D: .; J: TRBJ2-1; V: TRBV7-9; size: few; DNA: TGTGCCAGCAGCTTCGAACTGAGCTCCTACAATGAGCAGTTCTTC; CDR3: CASSFELSSYNEQFF
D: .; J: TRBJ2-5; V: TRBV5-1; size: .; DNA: TGCGCCAGCAGCTTGGCGTATAACAGGGCTGAGACGGAGACCCAGTACTTC; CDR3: CASSLAYNRAETETQYF
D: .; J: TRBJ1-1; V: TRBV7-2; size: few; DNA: TGTGCCAGCAGCTTAGCGCTTCCGGGCAACACTGAAGCTTTCTTT; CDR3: CASSLALPGNTEAFF
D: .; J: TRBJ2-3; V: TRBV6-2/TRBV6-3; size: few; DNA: TGTGCCAGCACCCAAGGGGTCCCAGATACGCAGTATTTT; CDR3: CASTQGVPDTQYF
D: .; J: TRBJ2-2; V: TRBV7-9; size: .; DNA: TGTGCCAGCAGCTTGGGTCTTATCACCGGGGAGCTGTTTTTT; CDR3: CASSLGLITGELFF
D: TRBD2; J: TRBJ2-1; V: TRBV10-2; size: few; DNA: TGCGCCAGCAGGGCTAGCGGGGGCGAGCAGTTCTTC; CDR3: CASRASGGEQFF
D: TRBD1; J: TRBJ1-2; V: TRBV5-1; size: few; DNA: TGCGCCAGCAGCTTGGAAGGCAACAGGGGTTCACAAGGCTACACCTTC; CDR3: CASSLEGNRGSQGYTF
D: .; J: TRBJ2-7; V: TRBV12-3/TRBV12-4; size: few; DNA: TGTGCCAGCAGGTCCGGGACATCAGCCTACGAGCAGTACTTC; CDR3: CASRSGTSAYEQYF
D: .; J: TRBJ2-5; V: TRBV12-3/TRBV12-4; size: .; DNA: TGTGCCAGCAGTTTCGACAGATTTCAAGAGACCCAGTACTTC; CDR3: CASSFDRFQETQYF
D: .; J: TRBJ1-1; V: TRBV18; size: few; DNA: TGTGCCAGCTCACCAAGTGGGGCAGAGAACACTGAAGCTTTCTTT; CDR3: CASSPSGAENTEAFF
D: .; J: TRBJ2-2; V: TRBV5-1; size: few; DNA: TGCGCCAGCAGCTTCCAGAACACCGGGGAGCTGTTTTTT; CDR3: CASSFQNTGELFF
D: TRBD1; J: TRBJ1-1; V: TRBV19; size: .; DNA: TGTGCCACCGGGACAGAGAAGAACACTGAAGCTTTCTTT; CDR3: CATGTEKNTEAFF
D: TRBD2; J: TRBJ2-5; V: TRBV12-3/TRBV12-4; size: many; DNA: TGTGCCAGCAGTTTGTGGCGGGGGGGCGTCTTAGAGACCCAGTACTTC; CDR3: CASSLWRGGVLETQYF
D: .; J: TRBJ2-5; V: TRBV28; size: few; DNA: TGTGCCAGCCGGGCCGCGGTTATTCAAGAGACCCAGTACTTC; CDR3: CASRAAVIQETQYF